A single sample gave rise to the 9 T cell receptor beta chains below, sequenced in a study of T cell repertoires in cytomegalovirus infection. No antigen is known for these receptors. TCRdb re-analysed the reads in MiXCR, keeping a single row per CDR3 protein. The data show about 830,000 distinct CDR3 sequences, around a third seen once. The sequencing here drew on cultured CD8+ T cells from PBMCs, taken from culture after CMV antigen stimulation. Receptors were obtained from a human donor in good health (CMV status not recorded). Some clones in this sample may be carry-over from other donors' samples.

The chain joins TRBV6-5 to TRBJ2-1; D possibly corresponds to TRBD2 (6 bases). The CDR3 is 13 residues long. Trimming removed 6 bases from V and 9 bases from J, with 15 bases in between. Germline CDR1 and CDR2: MNHEY and SVGAGI. This CDR3 reads CASSGFQGGEQFF. The CDR3 nucleotides read TGTGCCAGCAGCGGATTTCAGGGAGGTGAGCAGTTCTTC.

The V call is TRBV6-5, the J call TRBJ1-1; possibly TRBD1 for D (5 bases). This CDR3 has 14 residues. V was pared by 1 base and J by 11 bases, with 17 bases between. Germline V CDR1 and CDR2: MNHEY, SVGAGI. CDR3 DNA: TGTGCCAGCAGTTACTTAACCGGGGCTAGCGACGCTTTCTTT. Its protein product is CASSYLTGASDAFF.

The chain has TRBV12-3 or TRBV12-4 and TRBJ1-6; tentatively, D is TRBD1 (5 bases). CDR3 length equals 14 residues. Trimming removed 4 bases from V and 6 bases from J, with 10 bases in between. The CDR3: CASSWAGFNSPLHF. The CDR3 nucleotides are TGTGCCAGCAGTTGGGCAGGGTTTAATTCACCCCTCCACTTT.

This clonotype came up many times. The CDR3 DNA sequence: TGTGCCAGCAGCCTGCTTGGGGCCACTAACTATGGCTACACCTTC. Translating gives CASSLLGATNYGYTF. This sequence joins TRBV7-2 and TRBJ1-2; TRBD1 is a possible D gene (5 bases). V lost 5 bases, J lost 0 bases, and 13 bases lay in between. The CDR3 spans 15 residues. CDR1 is SGHTA and CDR2 is FQGNSA in the germline V gene.

The genes are TRBV7-6 and TRBJ2-1; D might be TRBD1 or TRBD2, each matching 5 bases. This CDR3 spans 15 amino acids. Per germline, CDR1 SGHVS and CDR2 FNYEAQ. V lost 6 bases and J 0 bases, leaving 12 bases between the germline ends. CDR3 nucleotide sequence: TGTGCCAGCAGGGCGGGCAGGGCCTCCTACAATGAGCAGTTCTTC. This sequence encodes CASRAGRASYNEQFF.

This clonotype was observed a handful of times. The rearrangement joins TRBV7-6 to TRBJ2-1, with D tentatively TRBD2 (6 bases). Trimming removed 5 bases from V and 8 bases from J, with 16 bases in between. The CDR3 has 14 amino acids. Germline CDR1 reads SGHVS; CDR2 reads FNYEAQ. The CDR3 coding sequence is TGTGCCAGCAGCCGGGGACTCCGGGCCGATGAGCAGTTCTTC. This sequence encodes CASSRGLRADEQFF.

This clonotype was counted at least ten times. The V and J genes are TRBV27 and TRBJ1-2; D is unresolved. Germline CDR1 reads MNHEY; CDR2 reads SMNVEV (reference sequence). The germline V and J ends were trimmed by 6 bases and 1 base, with 12 bases remaining between them. The CDR3 totals 14 residues. The CDR3 bases are TGTGCCAGCAGCTTAAGTCGGGGTAACTATGGCTACACCTTC. Translation gives CASSLSRGNYGYTF.

Worth noting for this clonotype: One end of the junction does not line up with germline, which may come from a read error. V is TRBV7-7 and J is TRBJ2-5; D is possibly TRBD2 (6 bases). Germline-derived CDR1 and CDR2 are SSHAT and FNYEAQ (reference sequence). The CDR3 is 15 residues long. Written as DNA, the CDR3 is TGTGCTAGCAGCCTTCGGGACTCCCTTGGGGAGACCCAGTACTTC. This encodes CASSLRDSLGETQYF. Full variable domain (rest looked up from reference TRBV7-7 and TRBJ2-5): GAGVSQSPRYKVTKRGQDVTLRCDPISSHATLYWYQQALGQGPEFLTYFNYEAQPDKSGLPSDRFSAERPEGSISTLTIQRTEQRDSAMYRCASSLRDSLGETQYFGPGTRLLVL.

The rearrangement uses TRBV12-3 or TRBV12-4 and TRBJ2-5; 7 nucleotides agree with TRBD1. The J segment lost 1 base and the V segment lost 6 bases, leaving 8 bases of the junction unmatched. CDR3 length: 15 amino acids. Written as DNA, the CDR3 is TGTGCCAGCAGCTGGGGGACAGCCTCCCAAGAGACCCAGTACTTC. It codes for CASSWGTASQETQYF.